This TCR beta chain is drawn from a study of shared clonotypes between healthy human individuals. The germline V gene encodes CDR1 MNHNY and CDR2 SVGAGI (reference sequence). The CDR3 loop spans 15 amino acids. The V end was cut by 2 bases, the J end by 5 bases, with 16 bases between. Every donor was a Caucasian adult from Nashville, Tennessee. Assay used: immunoSEQ multiplex PCR; TCRdb lists only in-frame clones, some missing. The table lists about 2,500,000 clones, over 85% of them singletons. This chain joins TRBV6-6 and TRBJ2-7, with TRBD1 as a possible D gene (6 bases). The sample comprised naive CD4+ T cells sorted from blood. Subset in this sample: CD45RA+ positively selected. This sequence originates from a man between 18 and 35 years old in good health. DNA of the CDR3: TGTGCCAGCAGTTACACAGGGAGCTCTCGGGACGAGCAGTACTTC. Translated, it gives CASSYTGSSRDEQYF.